Below, 26 T cell receptor beta chains from the same sample are listed, as sequenced in a study of PD-L1 blockade in urothelial cancer. Using immunoSEQ multiplex PCR, the repertoire was profiled, and TCRdb retains in-frame clones only, with some absent. The table has under 55,000 clones, roughly 88% seen once; the top ten hold around 25%. Time point here: pretreatment peripheral blood. The input for sequencing was PBMCs, taken around atezolizumab (anti-PD-L1) treatment. The receptors stem from a donor at least 40 years old with urothelial cancer.

The chain employs TRBV21-1 and TRBJ2-3; the table calls TRBD1, which could not be checked here. TRBV21-1 is noted as a pseudogene. The CDR3 has 15 residues. CDR3 residues: CASSTRDRDADTQYF. CDR3 in DNA: TGTGCCAGCAGCACCCGGGACAGGGACGCAGATACGCAGTATTTT.

The gene calls are TRBV7-3 and TRBJ2-7; maybe TRBD2 (6 bases). The CDR3 length is 17 residues. CDR1 and CDR2 (germline): SGHTA, FQGTGA. With 2 bases removed from V and 3 bases from J, the gap between germline ends came to 20 bases. CDR3 sequence reads: CASSLPPGGNKLYEQYF. The CDR3 DNA reads TGTGCCAGCAGCTTACCCCCTGGCGGGAACAAGCTCTACGAGCAGTACTTC. Filled out from reference TRBV7-3 and TRBJ2-7, the complete variable domain reads GAGVSQTPSNKVTEKGKYVELRCDPISGHTALYWYRQSLGQGPEFLIYFQGTGAADDSGLPNDRFFAVRPEGSVSTLKIQRTERGDSAVYLCASSLPPGGNKLYEQYFGPGTRLTVT.

The genes are TRBV5-6 and TRBJ1-4, with D possibly matching TRBD1 (5 bases). This CDR3 is built from 17 residues. Germline V lookup: CDR1 SGHDT, CDR2 YYEEEE. The ends were cut back, 0 bases at V and 7 bases at J, with 19 bases in the middle. CDR3 residues: CASSLVRVWGEREKLFF. The CDR3 coding sequence is TGTGCCAGCAGCTTGGTGCGCGTTTGGGGGGAGCGTGAAAAACTGTTTTTT.

J is TRBJ1-5 and V is TRBV4-1; D not resolved. Germline CDR1 reads MGHRA; CDR2 reads YSYEKL. Trimming pared 0 bases from V and 3 bases from J, leaving 6 bases between. This CDR3 contains 14 residues. For the CDR3, the DNA is TGCGCCAGCAGCCAAGACAGTTACAATCAGCCCCAGCATTTT. It is translated as CASSQDSYNQPQHF.

V and J are TRBV7-9 and TRBJ1-2; D is unclear. The CDR3 totals 12 residues. The V gene's germline CDR1 is SEHNR and CDR2 FQNEAQ (reference sequence). V was pared by 7 bases and J by 6 bases, with 12 bases between. CDR3 nucleotide sequence: TGTGCCAGCATCGGGCCGGGGAATGGCTACACCTTC. It encodes CASIGPGNGYTF.

This CDR3 reads CASSTTSGSYEQYF. The CDR3, as DNA: TGTGCCAGCAGTACCACTAGCGGCTCCTACGAGCAGTACTTC. This sequence joins TRBV28 and TRBJ2-7; TRBD2 agrees at 8 bases. Trimming cost V 5 bases and J 0 bases; bases outside gene matches: 3. The V gene's germline CDR1 is MDHEN and CDR2 SYDVKM. This CDR3 spans 14 amino acids.

The gene calls are TRBV7-2 and TRBJ2-7; TRBD1 aligns across 10 bases. The V and J ends lost 5 bases and 6 bases, in that order; junction bases with no gene match: 7. Looked up from germline, CDR1 is SGHTA and CDR2 is FQGNSA. The CDR3 length is 14 residues. The CDR3 nucleotides are TGTGCCAGCAGCAACGACAGGGGGCGGCTCGAGCAGTACTTC. It yields the protein CASSNDRGRLEQYF.

The chain links TRBV6-5 to TRBJ2-3; D is unclear. Trimming stripped 0 bases from V and 0 bases from J, with 4 bases between. Per germline, CDR1 MNHEY and CDR2 SVGAGI. The CDR3 is 14 residues long. CDR3 loop: CASSYSRSTDTQYF. The CDR3 DNA is TGTGCCAGCAGTTACTCACGGAGCACAGATACGCAGTATTTT.

The chain carries TRBV7-3 and TRBJ1-3, with D perhaps TRBD1 (6 bases). The V end was cut by 3 bases, the J end by 0 bases, with 9 bases between. This CDR3 is built from 15 residues. Germline V gene data show CDR1 as SGHTA and CDR2 as FQGTGA. The CDR3 sequence is CASSLGADSGNTIYF. The CDR3 nucleotides are TGTGCCAGCAGCTTGGGGGCCGACTCTGGAAACACCATATATTTT.

The chain has TRBV2 and TRBJ2-1, with 10 positions matching TRBD2. Germline loops: CDR1 SNHLY, CDR2 FYNNEI. The trim removed 5 bases at V and 4 bases at J, leaving 8 bases unmatched. There are 16 residues in the CDR3. This CDR3 is CASSQSTSGIYNEQFF. In nucleotides, the CDR3 is TGTGCCAGCAGTCAAAGCACTAGCGGGATTTACAATGAGCAGTTCTTC.

J is TRBJ1-1 and V is TRBV18; D is possibly TRBD1 (6 bases). This CDR3 is built from 15 residues. Germline V lookup: CDR1 KGHSH, CDR2 LQKENI. The ends were cut back, 4 bases at V and 1 base at J, with 13 bases in the middle. The CDR3 bases are TGTGCCAGCTCACACAGACAGGACCCGAACACTGAAGCTTTCTTT. As protein: CASSHRQDPNTEAFF.

The chain employs TRBV6-1 and TRBJ2-5; D is uncertain. There are 13 residues in the CDR3. V was trimmed by 6 bases and J by 5 bases, leaving 13 bases between them. Germline values: CDR1 MNHNS, CDR2 SASEGT. CDR3 region: CASRAPWPETQYF. CDR3 DNA sequence: TGTGCCAGCAGGGCCCCGTGGCCCGAGACCCAGTACTTC.

V gene TRBV9 combines with J gene TRBJ2-3, with 9 bases that match TRBD1. CDR3 length: 12 amino acids. J gave up 9 bases and V 3 bases, and 2 bases lay outside the gene matches. The germline CDR1 and CDR2 sequences are SGDLS and YYNGEE. The CDR3 spells CASSADRGTQYF. The CDR3 bases are TGTGCCAGCAGCGCCGACAGGGGGACGCAGTATTTT.

The CDR3 spells CASSLDRGPEKLFF. The CDR3 coding sequence is TGTGCCAGCTCCCTTGACAGGGGCCCCGAAAAACTGTTTTTT. This chain connects TRBV18 to TRBJ1-4, with TRBD1 matching 8 bases. Trimming took 6 bases from V and 8 from J; bases not matched to a gene: 8. CDR3 length: 14 amino acids. CDR1 is KGHSH and CDR2 is LQKENI in the germline V gene.

The rearrangement uses TRBV2 and TRBJ1-2; D is unclear. CDR3 length: 13 amino acids. Looked up from germline, CDR1 is SNHLY and CDR2 is FYNNEI. V was shortened by 7 bases and J by 0 bases, with 9 bases between the two germline ends. CDR3: CASMGHPNYGYTF. The CDR3 nucleotides are TGTGCCAGCATGGGCCATCCTAACTATGGCTACACCTTC.

The chain has TRBV5-1 and TRBJ2-2; 7 nucleotides align to TRBD2. The CDR3 is 20 amino acids. V gave up 6 bases and J gave up 4 bases; unmatched junction bases: 24. Germline loops: CDR1 SGHRS, CDR2 YFSETQ. The CDR3 sequence: CASTIGQAVGRERGTGELFF. CDR3 DNA sequence: TGCGCCAGCACCATAGGACAAGCCGTGGGGCGGGAGCGAGGCACCGGGGAGCTGTTTTTT.

The chain combines TRBV7-2 with TRBJ2-5; 12 nucleotides align to TRBD1. Germline V lookup: CDR1 SGHTA, CDR2 FQGNSA. Trimming cost V 5 bases and J 5 bases; bases outside gene matches: 9. The CDR3 is 16 residues long. The CDR3: CASSPGQGAGWETQYF. In DNA form, the CDR3 reads TGTGCCAGCAGCCCGGGACAGGGGGCAGGGTGGGAGACCCAGTACTTC.

The genes are TRBV30 and TRBJ1-1, with D hard to call. The V end was cut by 1 base, the J end by 0 bases, with 9 bases between. The CDR3 sequence is 14 residues long. Germline CDR1 is GTSNPN and CDR2 is SVGIG (reference sequence). Here the CDR3 DNA reads TGTGCCTGGAGTGGGGTAGCGATGAACACTGAAGCTTTCTTT. Translating it yields CAWSGVAMNTEAFF.

In its sample, this clone was seen once. This sequence joins TRBV7-3 and TRBJ2-3, with a tentative D call TRBD2 (6 bases). V was trimmed by 3 bases and J by 4 bases, leaving 17 bases between them. The germline V gene has CDR1 SGHTA and CDR2 FQGTGA. The CDR3 contains 16 residues. This CDR3 is CASSLSSQGGPDTQYF. CDR3 DNA: TGTGCCAGCAGCTTGAGTTCCCAGGGAGGCCCAGATACGCAGTATTTT.

CDR3 bases: TGTGCCAGCAGTGTCGGGGAGGGCTATCAGCCCCAGCATTTT. Its protein is CASSVGEGYQPQHF. The rearrangement uses TRBV2 and TRBJ1-5; no definite D call. V lost 4 bases and J lost 5, with 12 bases in between. CDR3 size: 14 residues. Germline CDR1 SNHLY, CDR2 FYNNEI.

This chain joins TRBV7-9 and TRBJ1-1; weak D call: TRBD1 (6 bases). Trimming shortened V by 5 bases and J by 1 base, and 17 bases separated the two germline ends. The CDR3 runs to 16 residues. Germline V CDR1 and CDR2: SEHNR, FQNEAQ (reference sequence). As DNA, the CDR3 is TGTGCCAGCAGCCCCCGGGGGGCTGGGGCGAACACTGAAGCTTTCTTT. As protein: CASSPRGAGANTEAFF.

V usage is TRBV5-1 and J usage is TRBJ2-7; D not resolved. The germline V gene encodes CDR1 SGHRS and CDR2 YFSETQ. CDR3 size: 14 residues. With 1 base removed from V and 5 bases from J, the gap between germline ends came to 13 bases. The CDR3 reads CASSLSAGPHEQYF. Written as DNA, the CDR3 is TGCGCCAGCAGCTTGTCGGCAGGCCCCCACGAGCAGTACTTC.

The rearrangement joins TRBV7-9 to TRBJ1-1, with TRBD1 matching over 8 bases. V trimming: 5 bases; J trimming: 5 bases; junction bases outside the gene matches: 7. The germline V gene encodes CDR1 SEHNR and CDR2 FQNEAQ (reference sequence). The CDR3 has 14 amino acids. CDR3 protein: CASSPQGAGTEAFF. The CDR3 bases are TGTGCCAGCAGCCCTCAGGGGGCGGGAACTGAAGCTTTCTTT.

CDR3 nucleotides: TGTGCCAGCAGGCACTCCGGGGGCGACAGGGGCTATGGCTACACCTTC. Protein: CASRHSGGDRGYGYTF. This sequence joins TRBV25-1 and TRBJ1-2; 8 bases agree with TRBD1. The CDR3 is made up of 16 amino acids. Germline V lookup: CDR1 MGHDK, CDR2 SYGVNS. V was clipped by 6 bases and J by 4 bases; unmatched bases: 13.

The chain employs TRBV9 and TRBJ2-5, with D possibly TRBD1 on 5 matching bases. CDR1 is SGDLS, CDR2 YYNGEE, per germline. The CDR3 has 14 residues. V was clipped by 6 bases and J by 1 base, with 13 bases between them. Here the CDR3 reads CASTVDSGQETQYF. In DNA, the CDR3 is TGTGCCAGCACCGTCGACAGTGGCCAAGAGACCCAGTACTTC. Using reference TRBV9 and TRBJ2-5 for the parts outside the CDR3, the full variable domain is DSGVTQTPKHLITATGQRVTLRCSPRSGDLSVYWYQQSLDQGLQFLIQYYNGEERAKGNILERFSAQQFPDLHSELNLSSLELGDSALYFCASTVDSGQETQYFGPGTRLLVL.

The chain carries TRBV4-2 and TRBJ2-1; D is undetermined. The V and J ends lost 4 bases and 2 bases respectively, with 12 bases between them. This CDR3 has 15 residues. CDR1 is LGHNA and CDR2 is YNFKEQ in the germline V gene. CDR3 bases: TGTGCCAGCAGCCCCGTAGAAAACCCCTACAATGAGCAGTTCTTC. It encodes CASSPVENPYNEQFF.